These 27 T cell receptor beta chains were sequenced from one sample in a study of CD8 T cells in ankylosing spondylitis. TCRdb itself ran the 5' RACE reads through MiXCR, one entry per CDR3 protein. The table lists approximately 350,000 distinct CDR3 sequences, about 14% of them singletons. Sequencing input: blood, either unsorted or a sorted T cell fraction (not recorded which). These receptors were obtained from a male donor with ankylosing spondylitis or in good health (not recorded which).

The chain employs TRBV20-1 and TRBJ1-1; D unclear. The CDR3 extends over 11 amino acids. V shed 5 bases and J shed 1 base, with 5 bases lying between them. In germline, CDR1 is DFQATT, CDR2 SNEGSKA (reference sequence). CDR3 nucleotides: TGCAGTGCTCTGCAGAACACTGAAGCTTTCTTT. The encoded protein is CSALQNTEAFF.

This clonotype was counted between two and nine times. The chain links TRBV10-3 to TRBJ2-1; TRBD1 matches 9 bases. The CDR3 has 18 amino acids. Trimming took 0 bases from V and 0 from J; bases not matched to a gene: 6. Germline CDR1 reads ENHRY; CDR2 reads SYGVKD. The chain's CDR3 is CAISESGQGIGSYNEQFF. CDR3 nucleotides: TGTGCCATCAGTGAGTCCGGACAGGGGATCGGCTCCTACAATGAGCAGTTCTTC.

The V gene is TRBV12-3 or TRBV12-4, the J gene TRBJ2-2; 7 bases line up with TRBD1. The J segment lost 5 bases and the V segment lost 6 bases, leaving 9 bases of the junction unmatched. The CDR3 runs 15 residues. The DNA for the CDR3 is TGTGCCAGCAGCCCGCTAGGGACAGTTACCGGGGAGCTGTTTTTT. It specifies CASSPLGTVTGELFF.

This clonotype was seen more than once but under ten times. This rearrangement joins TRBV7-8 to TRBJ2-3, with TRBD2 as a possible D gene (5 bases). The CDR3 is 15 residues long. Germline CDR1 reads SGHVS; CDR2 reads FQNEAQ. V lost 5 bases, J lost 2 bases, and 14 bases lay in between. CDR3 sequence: CASSAQAVLTDTQYF. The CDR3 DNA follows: TGTGCCAGCAGCGCCCAAGCGGTACTCACAGATACGCAGTATTTT.

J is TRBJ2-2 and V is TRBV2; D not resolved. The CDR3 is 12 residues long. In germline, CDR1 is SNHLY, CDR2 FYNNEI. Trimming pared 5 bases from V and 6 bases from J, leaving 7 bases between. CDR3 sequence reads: CASSNIPGELFF. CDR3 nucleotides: TGTGCCAGCAGTAACATCCCCGGGGAGCTGTTTTTT.

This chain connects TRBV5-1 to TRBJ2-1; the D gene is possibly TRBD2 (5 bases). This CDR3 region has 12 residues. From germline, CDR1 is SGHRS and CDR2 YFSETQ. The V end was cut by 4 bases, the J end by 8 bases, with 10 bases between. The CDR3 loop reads CASSPASHEQFF. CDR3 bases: TGCGCCAGCAGCCCGGCTAGCCATGAGCAGTTCTTC. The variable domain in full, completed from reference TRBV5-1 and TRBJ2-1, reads KAGVTQTPRYLIKTRGQQVTLSCSPISGHRSVSWYQQTPGQGLQFLFEYFSETQRNKGNFPGRFSGRQFSNSRSEMNVSTLELGDSALYLCASSPASHEQFFGPGTRLTVL.

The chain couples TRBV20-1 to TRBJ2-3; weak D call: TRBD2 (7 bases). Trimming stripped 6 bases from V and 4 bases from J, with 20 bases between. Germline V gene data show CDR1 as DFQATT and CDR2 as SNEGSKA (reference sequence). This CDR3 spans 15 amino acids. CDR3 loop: CSAAHGGGGADTQYF. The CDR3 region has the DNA TGCAGTGCGGCCCACGGAGGGGGAGGGGCAGATACGCAGTATTTT.

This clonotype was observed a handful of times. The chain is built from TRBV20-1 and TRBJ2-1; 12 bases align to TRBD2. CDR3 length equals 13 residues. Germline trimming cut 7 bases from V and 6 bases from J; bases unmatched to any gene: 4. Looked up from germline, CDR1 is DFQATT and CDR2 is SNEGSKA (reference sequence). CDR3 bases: TGCAGTGGCACGGGACTAGCGGGCAATGAGCAGTTCTTC. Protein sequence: CSGTGLAGNEQFF.

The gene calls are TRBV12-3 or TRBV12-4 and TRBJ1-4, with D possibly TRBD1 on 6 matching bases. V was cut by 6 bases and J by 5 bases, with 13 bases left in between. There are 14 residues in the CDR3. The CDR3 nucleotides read TGTGCCAGCAGCCCGGGGGCGGTAAATGAAAAACTGTTTTTT. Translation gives CASSPGAVNEKLFF.

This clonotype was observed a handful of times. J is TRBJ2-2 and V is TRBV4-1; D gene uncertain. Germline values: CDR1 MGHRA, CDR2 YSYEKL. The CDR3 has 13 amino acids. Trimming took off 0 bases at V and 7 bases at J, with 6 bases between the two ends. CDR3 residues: CASSQETYGELFF. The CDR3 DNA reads TGCGCCAGCAGCCAAGAGACATACGGGGAGCTGTTTTTT.

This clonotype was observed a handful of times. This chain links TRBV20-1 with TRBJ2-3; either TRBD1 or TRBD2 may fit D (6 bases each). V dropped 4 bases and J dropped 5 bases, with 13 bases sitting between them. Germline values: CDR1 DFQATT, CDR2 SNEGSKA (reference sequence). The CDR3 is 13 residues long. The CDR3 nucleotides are TGCAGTGCTAAGGGGGACTTTAAAGATACGCAGTATTTT. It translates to CSAKGDFKDTQYF.

The CDR3 spells CSARRAGTDTQYF. CDR3 nucleotides: TGCAGTGCTCGGAGGGCGGGCACAGATACGCAGTATTTT. The chain combines TRBV20-1 with TRBJ2-3; D is possibly TRBD2 (6 bases). Germline V gene data show CDR1 as DFQATT and CDR2 as SNEGSKA (reference sequence). This CDR3 is built from 13 residues. Trimming stripped 5 bases from V and 1 base from J, with 10 bases between.

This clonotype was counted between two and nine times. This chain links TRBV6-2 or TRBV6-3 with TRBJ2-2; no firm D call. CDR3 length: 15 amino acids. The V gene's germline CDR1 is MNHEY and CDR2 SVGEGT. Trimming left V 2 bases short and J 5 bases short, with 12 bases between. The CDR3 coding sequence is TGTGCCAGCAGTTACAGTATAGCCCGGACCGGGGAGCTGTTTTTT. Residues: CASSYSIARTGELFF.

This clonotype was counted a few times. The CDR3 region is CASSSLMGTQYF. The CDR3 coding sequence is TGTGCCAGCAGCTCATTAATGGGTACGCAGTATTTT. The chain uses TRBV7-9 and TRBJ2-3; D not certain. Germline V gene data show CDR1 as SEHNR and CDR2 as FQNEAQ (reference sequence). The length of the CDR3 is 12 residues. V was clipped by 4 bases and J by 8 bases, with 10 bases between them.

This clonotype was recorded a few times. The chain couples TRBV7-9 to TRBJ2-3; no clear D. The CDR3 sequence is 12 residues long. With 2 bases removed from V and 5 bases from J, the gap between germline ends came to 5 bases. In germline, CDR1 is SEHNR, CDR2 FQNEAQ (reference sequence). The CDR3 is CASSLWGDTQYF. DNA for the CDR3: TGTGCCAGCAGCTTATGGGGAGATACGCAGTATTTT.

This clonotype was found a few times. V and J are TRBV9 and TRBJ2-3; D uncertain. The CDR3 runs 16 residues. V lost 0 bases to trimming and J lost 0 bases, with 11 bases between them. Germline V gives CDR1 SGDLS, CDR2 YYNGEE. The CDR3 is CASSVGGSSSTDTQYF. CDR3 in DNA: TGTGCCAGCAGCGTAGGTGGTAGCTCTAGCACAGATACGCAGTATTTT.

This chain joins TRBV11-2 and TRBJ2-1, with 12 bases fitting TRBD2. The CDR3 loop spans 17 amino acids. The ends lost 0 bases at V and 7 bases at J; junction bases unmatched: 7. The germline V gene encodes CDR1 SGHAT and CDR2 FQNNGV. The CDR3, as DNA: TGTGCCAGCAGCTTAGATAGACTAGCGGGGGCCTTAAATGAGCAGTTCTTC. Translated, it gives CASSLDRLAGALNEQFF.

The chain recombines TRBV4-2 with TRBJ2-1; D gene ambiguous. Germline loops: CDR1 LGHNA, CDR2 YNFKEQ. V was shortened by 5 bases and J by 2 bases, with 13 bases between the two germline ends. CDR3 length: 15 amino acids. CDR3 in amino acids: CASSGDFVPYNEQFF. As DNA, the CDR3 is TGTGCCAGCAGCGGCGACTTCGTTCCCTACAATGAGCAGTTCTTC.

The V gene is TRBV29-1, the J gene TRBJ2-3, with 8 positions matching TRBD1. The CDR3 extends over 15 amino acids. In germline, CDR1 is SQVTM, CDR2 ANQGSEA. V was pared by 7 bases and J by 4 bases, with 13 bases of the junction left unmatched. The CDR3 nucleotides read TGCAGCGCCTTGGGACAGGCGGCCGAAGCAGATACGCAGTATTTT. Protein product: CSALGQAAEADTQYF.

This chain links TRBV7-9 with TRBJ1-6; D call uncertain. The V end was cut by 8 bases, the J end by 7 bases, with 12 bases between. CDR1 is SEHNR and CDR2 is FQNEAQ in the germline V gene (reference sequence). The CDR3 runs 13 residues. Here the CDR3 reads CASGWEVNSPLHF. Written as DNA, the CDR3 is TGTGCCAGCGGCTGGGAGGTGAATTCACCCCTCCACTTT.

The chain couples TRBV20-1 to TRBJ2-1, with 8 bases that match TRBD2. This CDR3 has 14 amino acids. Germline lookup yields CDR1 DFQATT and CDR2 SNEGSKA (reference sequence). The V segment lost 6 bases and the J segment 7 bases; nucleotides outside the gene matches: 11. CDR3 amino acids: CSARPASGSNEQFF. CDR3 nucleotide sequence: TGCAGTGCCAGGCCCGCCAGCGGGAGTAATGAGCAGTTCTTC.

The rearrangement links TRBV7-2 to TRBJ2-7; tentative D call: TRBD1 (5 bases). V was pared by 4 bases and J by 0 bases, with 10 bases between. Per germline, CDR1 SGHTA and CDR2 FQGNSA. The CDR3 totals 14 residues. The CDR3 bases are TGTGCCAGCAGCTCGAGCAGGGACTCCTACGAGCAGTACTTC. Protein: CASSSSRDSYEQYF.

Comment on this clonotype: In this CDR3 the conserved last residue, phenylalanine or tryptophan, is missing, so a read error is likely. CDR3 in DNA: TGTGCCAGCAGTTCCTCAGGGACAGGGGCAAATACGCAGTATTAT. Translation gives CASSSSGTGANTQYY. The chain joins TRBV27 to TRBJ2-3; 10 bases map to TRBD1. The CDR3 contains 15 residues. Germline V gene sequence: CDR1 MNHEY, CDR2 SMNVEV (reference sequence). Trimming removed 4 bases from V and 7 bases from J; junction bases left unmatched: 8.

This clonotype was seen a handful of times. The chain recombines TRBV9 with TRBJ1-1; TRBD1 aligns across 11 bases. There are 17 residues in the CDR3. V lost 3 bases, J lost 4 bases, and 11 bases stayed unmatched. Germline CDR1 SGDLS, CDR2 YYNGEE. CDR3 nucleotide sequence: TGTGCCAGCAGCGACCGAGCCGGGACAGGGGGGGGCACTGAAGCTTTCTTT. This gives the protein CASSDRAGTGGGTEAFF.

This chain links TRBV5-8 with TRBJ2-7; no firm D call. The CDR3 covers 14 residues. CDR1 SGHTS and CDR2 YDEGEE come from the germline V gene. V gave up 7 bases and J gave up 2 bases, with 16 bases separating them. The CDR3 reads CASGLEPLTYEQYF. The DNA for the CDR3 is TGTGCCAGCGGCCTGGAGCCCCTCACCTACGAGCAGTACTTC.

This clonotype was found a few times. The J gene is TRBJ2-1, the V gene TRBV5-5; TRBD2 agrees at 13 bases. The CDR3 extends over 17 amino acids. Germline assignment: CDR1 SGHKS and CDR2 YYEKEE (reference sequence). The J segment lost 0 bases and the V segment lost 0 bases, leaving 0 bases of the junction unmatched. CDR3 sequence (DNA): TGTGCCAGCAGCTTGGGGACTAGCGGGAGCTCCTACAATGAGCAGTTCTTC. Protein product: CASSLGTSGSSYNEQFF. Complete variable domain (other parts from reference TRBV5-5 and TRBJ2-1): DAGVTQSPTHLIKTRGQQVTLRCSPISGHKSVSWYQQVLGQGPQFIFQYYEKEERGRGNFPDRFSARQFPNYSSELNVNALLLGDSALYLCASSLGTSGSSYNEQFFGPGTRLTVL.

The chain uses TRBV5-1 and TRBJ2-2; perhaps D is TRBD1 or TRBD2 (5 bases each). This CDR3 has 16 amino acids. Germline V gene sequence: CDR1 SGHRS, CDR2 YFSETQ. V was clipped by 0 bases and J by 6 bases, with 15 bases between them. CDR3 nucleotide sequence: TGCGCCAGCAGCTTGGAGAGGGGCGAGTTATCCGGGGAGCTGTTTTTT. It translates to CASSLERGELSGELFF.